These 23 T cell receptor beta chains originate from one sample sequenced in a study of T cell repertoires in cytomegalovirus infection. Each CDR3 protein is one row after TCRdb ran MiXCR on the reads. This sample has roughly 250,000 distinct CDR3 sequences, with roughly 22% found just once. Sequenced input: CD8+ T cells from PBMCs. The receptor set was obtained from a human donor in good health (CMV status not recorded). Some clones in this sample may be carry-over from other donors' samples.

V gene TRBV7-2 combines with J gene TRBJ2-1, with 9 bases lining up with TRBD2. Germline trimming cut 4 bases from V and 8 bases from J; bases unmatched to any gene: 12. Germline V CDR1 and CDR2: SGHTA, FQGNSA. This CDR3 is 16 amino acids long. The CDR3 loop reads CASSSIAGDPSDEQFF. The CDR3 region has the DNA TGTGCCAGCAGCTCCATAGCGGGGGACCCTTCGGATGAGCAGTTCTTC.

There are a few counts of this clonotype. The chain carries TRBV2 and TRBJ1-5; D gene uncertain. The CDR3 spans 15 residues. The germline gives CDR1 SNHLY, CDR2 FYNNEI. The V end lost 5 bases, the J end lost 6 bases, and 17 bases lay between the germline ends. The CDR3 reads CASSYGPSGAQPQHF. The CDR3 DNA reads TGTGCCAGCAGTTACGGGCCCTCCGGAGCTCAGCCCCAGCATTTT.

The chain has TRBV7-9 and TRBJ1-5; D is unclear. Per the germline V gene, CDR1 is SEHNR and CDR2 is FQNEAQ (reference sequence). This CDR3 is built from 14 residues. V was clipped by 8 bases and J by 4 bases, with 15 bases between them. The CDR3 here is CASAGGSLNQPQHF. The DNA of the CDR3 is TGTGCCAGCGCCGGTGGCTCCTTGAATCAGCCCCAGCATTTT.

The rearrangement uses TRBV2 and TRBJ2-2, with TRBD1 matching over 7 bases. V lost 7 bases, J lost 1 base, and 3 bases stayed unmatched. The CDR3 has 14 residues. Germline V gene data show CDR1 as SNHLY and CDR2 as FYNNEI. CDR3 coding DNA: TGTGCCAGCACTGGGACAGTGAACACCGGGGAGCTGTTTTTT. This codes for CASTGTVNTGELFF.

Ten or more counts support this clonotype. J is TRBJ2-7 and V is TRBV7-9; 8 bases match TRBD2. The CDR3 loop spans 16 amino acids. Germline values: CDR1 SEHNR, CDR2 FQNEAQ (reference sequence). Trimming took 5 bases from V and 1 from J; bases not matched to a gene: 10. The CDR3 DNA reads TGTGCCAGCAGCCCAGCCGGTACTAGCGGATCCTACGAGCAGTACTTC. This sequence encodes CASSPAGTSGSYEQYF.

This clonotype has a handful of counts. The rearrangement links TRBV4-1 to TRBJ2-7; D is unclear. The CDR3 spans 14 residues. Germline V gene data show CDR1 as MGHRA and CDR2 as YSYEKL. V dropped 4 bases and J dropped 1 base, with 11 bases sitting between them. The CDR3 loop reads CASSPRQTSYEQYF. The DNA of the CDR3 is TGCGCCAGCAGCCCCCGCCAGACTTCCTACGAGCAGTACTTC.

The rearrangement uses TRBV28 and TRBJ2-7; TRBD1 agrees at 9 bases. Looked up from germline, CDR1 is MDHEN and CDR2 is SYDVKM. V lost 4 bases to trimming and J lost 3 bases; unmatched junction nucleotides: 7. The CDR3 covers 15 residues. The DNA of the CDR3 is TGTGCCAGCAGTTATGGGACAGGGCACGGCTACGAGCAGTACTTC. Translation: CASSYGTGHGYEQYF.

J is TRBJ2-4 and V is TRBV7-8; no definite D call. The CDR3 has 15 amino acids. Trimming took 5 bases from V and 0 from J, leaving 11 bases between them. The germline gives CDR1 SGHVS, CDR2 FQNEAQ. Written as DNA, the CDR3 is TGTGCCAGCAGCATAGGACCCCTAGCCAAAAACATTCAGTACTTC. This sequence encodes CASSIGPLAKNIQYF.

This clonotype was seen many times. The chain is built from TRBV11-2 and TRBJ2-7; D unresolved. Germline loops: CDR1 SGHAT, CDR2 FQNNGV. Trimming pared 6 bases from V and 5 bases from J, leaving 11 bases between. The CDR3 covers 12 residues. The CDR3 protein is CASRTVWDEQYF. DNA of the CDR3: TGTGCCAGCAGGACCGTTTGGGACGAGCAGTACTTC.

In its sample, this clonotype was seen a few times. The chain carries TRBV20-1 and TRBJ2-5; TRBD2 is a possible D gene (7 bases). Trimming took 2 bases from V and 5 from J, leaving 15 bases between them. The CDR3 has 14 amino acids. From germline, CDR1 is DFQATT and CDR2 SNEGSKA (reference sequence). The DNA for the CDR3 is TGCAGTGCTAGACGGGGGGCCCGGCGGGAGACCCAGTACTTC. Translated, it gives CSARRGARRETQYF.

The chain recombines TRBV6-1 with TRBJ1-1, with a tentative D call TRBD1 (6 bases). Per germline, CDR1 MNHNS and CDR2 SASEGT. The CDR3 is 18 residues long. V was cut by 4 bases and J by 1 base, with 22 bases left in between. The CDR3 loop is CASSAIGQILLGNTEAFF. CDR3 bases: TGTGCCAGCAGTGCAATAGGACAGATCCTACTTGGGAACACTGAAGCTTTCTTT.

In this sample, this clonotype turned up a few times. The chain couples TRBV2 to TRBJ2-1; a weak D match, TRBD2 (5 bases). Germline CDR1 is SNHLY and CDR2 is FYNNEI. The CDR3 covers 13 residues. V was clipped by 8 bases and J by 5 bases, with 13 bases between them. The CDR3 coding sequence is TGTGCCAGCTTTCCGGGGTCTCACAATGAGCAGTTCTTC. This translates into CASFPGSHNEQFF. Using reference TRBV2 and TRBJ2-1 for the parts outside the CDR3, the full variable domain is EPEVTQTPSHQVTQMGQEVILRCVPISNHLYFYWYRQILGQKVEFLVSFYNNEISEKSEIFDDQFSVERPDGSNFTLKIRSTKLEDSAMYFCASFPGSHNEQFFGPGTRLTVL.

The chain joins TRBV19 to TRBJ1-2, with D unclear. V was pared by 7 bases and J by 0 bases, with 12 bases between. From germline, CDR1 is LNHDA and CDR2 SQIVND (reference sequence). The CDR3 has 14 amino acids. The CDR3 sequence: CASTPRTANYGYTF. DNA of the CDR3: TGTGCCAGTACCCCACGGACGGCTAACTATGGCTACACCTTC.

This clonotype was observed at least ten times. The V gene is TRBV7-2, the J gene TRBJ2-7, with 10 bases fitting TRBD2. This CDR3 is 14 amino acids long. Germline V gene lookup returns CDR1 SGHTA and CDR2 FQGNSA. V shed 3 bases and J 1 base; nucleotides not matched to a gene: 0. The CDR3 DNA is TGTGCCAGCAGCTTTAGCGGGGGGTCCTACGAGCAGTACTTC. Translating it yields CASSFSGGSYEQYF. The whole variable domain, filled in from reference TRBV7-2 and TRBJ2-7, reads GAGVSQSPSNKVTEKGKDVELRCDPISGHTALYWYRQSLGQGLEFLIYFQGNSAPDKSGLPSDRFSAERTGGSVSTLTIQRTQQEDSAVYLCASSFSGGSYEQYFGPGTRLTVT.

The chain carries TRBV9 and TRBJ2-7; D is undetermined. The CDR3 sequence is 15 residues long. The germline V gene encodes CDR1 SGDLS and CDR2 YYNGEE. Deletions cut 0 bases from V and 2 bases from J, with 12 bases between. The CDR3 loop is CASSVEAGLTYEQYF. The CDR3 DNA reads as TGTGCCAGCAGCGTAGAGGCAGGCCTTACCTACGAGCAGTACTTC.

This clonotype was picked up many times. The chain carries TRBV4-1 and TRBJ1-1; maybe TRBD1 (5 bases). Between the trimmed V and J ends, which lost 0 bases and 1 base, there was a span of 15 bases. Germline V gene lookup returns CDR1 MGHRA and CDR2 YSYEKL. This CDR3 has 17 residues. The CDR3 loop reads CASSQDSTVWSNTEAFF. The CDR3 nucleotides read TGCGCCAGCAGCCAAGATTCGACAGTGTGGTCGAACACTGAAGCTTTCTTT.

The chain has TRBV28 and TRBJ2-7; D unclear. Germline loops: CDR1 MDHEN, CDR2 SYDVKM. The CDR3 length is 13 residues. Trimming stripped 6 bases from V and 2 bases from J, with 11 bases between. CDR3 nucleotides: TGTGCCAGCAGGAACAGCCTGACCTACGAGCAGTACTTC. Translation: CASRNSLTYEQYF.

This clonotype was counted many times. The chain combines TRBV7-2 with TRBJ1-1; D call uncertain. Trimming cost V 7 bases and J 2 bases, with 14 bases left between them. CDR1 SGHTA and CDR2 FQGNSA come from the germline V gene. This CDR3 is 14 amino acids long. The CDR3 DNA is TGTGCCAGCACCCTAGTGGGTCTTAACACTGAAGCTTTCTTT. This gives the protein CASTLVGLNTEAFF.

This clonotype has only a few counts. This sequence joins TRBV6-5 and TRBJ2-5, with D possibly matching TRBD1 (6 bases). V dropped 6 bases and J dropped 1 base, with 12 bases sitting between them. The germline CDR1 and CDR2 sequences are MNHEY and SVGAGI. This CDR3 comprises 14 residues. The CDR3 region is CASSPRGFQETQYF. The CDR3 DNA follows: TGTGCCAGCAGCCCCAGGGGTTTCCAAGAGACCCAGTACTTC.

The chain recombines TRBV11-2 with TRBJ2-2; D is undetermined. The V and J ends lost 3 bases and 4 bases respectively, with 12 bases between them. Germline values: CDR1 SGHAT, CDR2 FQNNGV. The CDR3 runs to 15 residues. CDR3 loop: CASSFNPSVTGELFF. CDR3 in DNA: TGTGCCAGCAGCTTTAACCCTTCGGTCACCGGGGAGCTGTTTTTT.

This clonotype was picked up a small number of times. The V call is TRBV20-1, the J call TRBJ2-2; no definite D call. V dropped 0 bases and J dropped 3 bases, with 14 bases sitting between them. Germline CDR1 DFQATT, CDR2 SNEGSKA (reference sequence). The CDR3 has 16 amino acids. Here the CDR3 DNA reads TGCAGTGCTAGAGACCCAATCTCCACCTACACCGGGGAGCTGTTTTTT. This sequence encodes CSARDPISTYTGELFF.

The V gene is TRBV5-6, the J gene TRBJ1-2; weak D call: TRBD1 (6 bases). Germline V lookup: CDR1 SGHDT, CDR2 YYEEEE. V lost 0 bases and J lost 3, with 9 bases in between. CDR3 length: 14 residues. CDR3 bases: TGTGCCAGCAGCTTGGACAGGGAGTACTATGGCTACACCTTC. Translating it yields CASSLDREYYGYTF.

The genes are TRBV20-1 and TRBJ1-1; D not certain. Germline-derived CDR1 and CDR2 are DFQATT and SNEGSKA (reference sequence). This CDR3 has 13 amino acids. Trimming took off 6 bases at V and 1 base at J, with 12 bases between the two ends. The CDR3 spells CSAGPISNTEAFF. The CDR3 region has the DNA TGCAGTGCCGGACCTATTTCGAACACTGAAGCTTTCTTT.